Listed below are T cell receptor beta chains from one sample, sequenced in a study of T-cell reconstitution after alpha-beta-depleted transplantation in children. In TCRdb, the PCR reads were re-called with MiXCR into one record per CDR3 protein. The table includes about 640,000 distinct CDR3 sequences, approximately 16% detected once. The source was PBMCs from the stem cell graft donor, collected from the stem cell graft. The source is a human donor who donated a stem cell graft to a child with acute myeloid leukemia. CDR3s include the opening cysteine and the closing phenylalanine or tryptophan. D genes are given only for firm matches. Size values are once, few and many counts, or a class for expanded clones, and some rows have none.

. | TRBJ2-3 | TRBV20-1 | many | CSATRNRGGSTDTQYF | TGCAGTGCTACGCGTAACAGGGGAGGGTCCACAGATACGCAGTATTTT
TRBD1 | TRBJ1-5 | TRBV27 | few | CASSSSRGREGNQPQHF | TGTGCCAGCAGCTCATCCAGGGGGAGGGAGGGAAATCAGCCCCAGCATTTT
. | TRBJ1-1 | TRBV5-1 | many | CASSLTGSHAMNTEAFF | TGCGCCAGCAGCTTGACAGGGTCCCATGCCATGAACACTGAAGCTTTCTTT
TRBD1 | TRBJ1-5 | TRBV4-1 | . | CASSQFDRGKSNQPQHF | TGCGCCAGCAGCCAATTCGACAGGGGTAAGAGCAATCAGCCCCAGCATTTT
. | TRBJ2-1 | TRBV15 | . | CATSRDRQGLYNEQFF | TGTGCCACCAGCAGAGATCGCCAGGGGCTATACAATGAGCAGTTCTTC
. | TRBJ2-1 | TRBV24-1 | many | CATSDPGDEQFF | TGTGCCACCAGTGATCCAGGGGATGAGCAGTTCTTC
. | TRBJ2-2 | TRBV7-9 | . | CASSLAHRGDTGELFF | TGTGCCAGCAGCTTAGCCCACCGGGGCGACACCGGGGAGCTGTTTTTT
. | TRBJ2-7 | TRBV13 | many | CASRRLGGYEQYF | TGTGCCAGCAGACGCCTGGGCGGGTACGAGCAGTACTTC
TRBD2 | TRBJ2-5 | TRBV15 | many | CATSLRLAQETQYF | TGTGCCACCAGCCTTCGACTAGCGCAAGAGACCCAGTACTTC
. | TRBJ2-1 | TRBV29-1 | many | CSVEYAGNEQFF | TGCAGCGTTGAATATGCGGGCAATGAGCAGTTCTTC
TRBD2 | TRBJ2-5 | TRBV12-3/TRBV12-4 | many | CASSSGLAGTETQYF | TGTGCCAGCAGTTCTGGACTAGCGGGGACAGAGACCCAGTACTTC
. | TRBJ2-1 | TRBV5-6 | . | CASSSITAWVGSDEQFF | TGTGCCAGCAGCTCCATCACGGCATGGGTTGGCTCGGATGAGCAGTTCTTC
TRBD1 | TRBJ1-4 | TRBV4-2 | . | CASSPTGENEKLFF | TGTGCCAGCAGCCCGACAGGGGAGAATGAAAAACTGTTTTTT
TRBD1 | TRBJ1-1 | TRBV29-1 | many | CSAEGQGGVNTEAFF | TGCAGCGCAGAAGGACAGGGGGGCGTAAACACTGAAGCTTTCTTT
TRBD1 | TRBJ1-1 | TRBV20-1 | few | CSAEGAGNTEAFF | TGCAGTGCTGAGGGGGCAGGGAACACTGAAGCTTTCTTT
. | TRBJ2-4 | TRBV20-1 | many | CSARDLLAKNIQYF | TGCAGTGCCAGGGACCTTTTAGCCAAAAACATTCAGTACTTC
. | TRBJ2-2 | TRBV12-3/TRBV12-4 | many | CAMSGSNTGELFF | TGTGCCATGAGCGGGTCCAACACCGGGGAGCTGTTTTTT
. | TRBJ2-5 | TRBV20-1 | many | CSAPSRGPGGETQYF | TGCAGTGCTCCTTCCAGGGGTCCTGGGGGAGAGACCCAGTACTTC
TRBD2 | TRBJ2-1 | TRBV20-1 | many | CRTSGRLSYNEQFF | TGCAGGACTAGCGGGCGACTATCCTACAATGAGCAGTTCTTC
. | TRBJ1-5 | TRBV15 | few | CATSGGPNSNQPQHF | TGTGCCACCAGCGGGGGTCCTAATAGCAATCAGCCCCAGCATTTT
. | TRBJ2-3 | TRBV12-3/TRBV12-4 | few | CASSFRQEKPDTQYF | TGTGCCAGCAGTTTCCGGCAGGAAAAACCAGATACGCAGTATTTT
. | TRBJ2-7 | TRBV13 | few | CASTSLRSTLQHEQYF | TGTGCCAGCACTAGTCTACGTTCTACGTTGCAACACGAGCAGTACTTC
. | TRBJ2-7 | TRBV5-1 | . | CASRNEPISYEQYF | TGCGCCAGCAGAAATGAACCGATCTCCTACGAGCAGTACTTC
TRBD1 | TRBJ1-1 | TRBV6-1 | . | CASSEEQGWAEAFF | TGTGCCAGCAGTGAAGAACAGGGGTGGGCTGAAGCTTTCTTT
. | TRBJ1-5 | TRBV20-1 | many | CSAPGGANQPQHF | TGCAGTGCCCCCGGGGGGGCCAATCAGCCCCAGCATTTT
. | TRBJ2-2 | TRBV7-2 | many | CASSPRGGANTGELFF | TGTGCCAGCAGCCCTCGGGGAGGCGCGAACACCGGGGAGCTGTTTTTT